This TCR beta chain comes out of a study of CD8+ T cells in alopecia areata. Study as a whole: Dosing with tofacitinib proceeded for 6 to 18 months, followed by 6 months off drug.

RNA was isolated and reverse transcribed to cDNA, the sequencing template. Sequenced by immunoSEQ multiplex PCR; TCRdb stores in-frame clones only, minus some. The data show hundreds of thousands of clones, with about 60% seen just once and roughly 0.88% held by the top ten. Sample treatment: oral pan-JAK inhibitor, 5-10 mg twice daily. PBMCs served as the source from which CD4+ and CD8+ T cells were sorted. Study conclusions and caveats: Scalp repertoires also include resident alphabeta T cells from normal skin. Scalp clonality and expanded CD8+ clones among the top 100 fell significantly with tofacitinib.

Germline V gives CDR1 SGDLS, CDR2 YYNGEE. The CDR3 sequence is 14 residues long. V shed 2 bases and J shed 10 bases, with 16 bases lying between them. A word on this clone: Antigen unknown.

The receptor's source is a human donor with alopecia areata. The chain joins TRBV9 to TRBJ2-1; D remains unclear. The source was CD4+ T cells sorted from blood, collected at week 52, from a patient treated with tofacitinib. The CDR3 DNA is TGTGCCAGCAGCGTTGGGAACAACTTGGGCGAGCAGTTCTTC. Its translation: CASSVGNNLGEQFF.